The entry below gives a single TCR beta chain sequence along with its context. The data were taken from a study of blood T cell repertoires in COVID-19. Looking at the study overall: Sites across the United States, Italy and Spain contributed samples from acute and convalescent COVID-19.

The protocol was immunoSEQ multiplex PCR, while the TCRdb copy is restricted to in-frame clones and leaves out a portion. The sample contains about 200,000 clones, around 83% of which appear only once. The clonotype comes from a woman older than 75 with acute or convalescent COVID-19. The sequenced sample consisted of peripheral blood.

CDR3 DNA sequence: TGTGCCATCCCCTCCGTGGGGGGGGCAGACAGTGAAGCTTTCTTT. It translates to CAIPSVGGADSEAFF. The chain recombines TRBV6-5 with TRBJ1-1, with D perhaps matching TRBD1 (6 bases). The CDR3 sequence is 15 residues long. Looked up from germline, CDR1 is MNHEY and CDR2 is SVGAGI. The V end was cut by 10 bases, the J end by 7 bases, with 25 bases between.